This T cell receptor (beta chain) was retrieved from a study of T cells in Graves' hyperthyroidism and ophthalmopathy. Study-wide context: At initial diagnosis, before any treatment had begun, peripheral blood was obtained.

Source material for PBMCs was more than 7.5 ml fresh peripheral blood. RNA transcripts served as the template for amplifying TCR beta CDR3 regions. The primer set for the first-round RT-PCR of the TCR CDR3 was HTBI. TCRdb independently ran MiXCR on the multiplex PCR reads; one entry per CDR3 protein. The repertoire has 400,000 to 550,000 distinct CDR3 sequences, around a quarter of them found once; the top ten carry approximately 11%. Germline loops: CDR1 GTSNPN, CDR2 SVGIG (reference sequence). V was shortened by 3 bases and J by 4 bases, with 15 bases between the two germline ends. This CDR3 contains 14 residues.

The sample was blood. The receptor was derived from a woman in her twenties or thirties with Graves' ophthalmopathy. V and J are TRBV30 and TRBJ1-2; D is perhaps TRBD1 (5 bases). DNA for the CDR3: TGTGCCTGGAGCCCCGGGGGGAGGGGCTATGGCTACACCTTC. Translated, it gives CAWSPGGRGYGYTF. Based on the CDR3 plus reference TRBV30 and TRBJ1-2, the full variable domain is SQTIHQWPATLVQPVGSPLSLECTVEGTSNPNLYWYRQAAGRGLQLLFYSVGIGQISSEVPQNLSASRPQDRQFILSSKKLLLSDSGFYLCAWSPGGRGYGYTFGSGTRLTVV.